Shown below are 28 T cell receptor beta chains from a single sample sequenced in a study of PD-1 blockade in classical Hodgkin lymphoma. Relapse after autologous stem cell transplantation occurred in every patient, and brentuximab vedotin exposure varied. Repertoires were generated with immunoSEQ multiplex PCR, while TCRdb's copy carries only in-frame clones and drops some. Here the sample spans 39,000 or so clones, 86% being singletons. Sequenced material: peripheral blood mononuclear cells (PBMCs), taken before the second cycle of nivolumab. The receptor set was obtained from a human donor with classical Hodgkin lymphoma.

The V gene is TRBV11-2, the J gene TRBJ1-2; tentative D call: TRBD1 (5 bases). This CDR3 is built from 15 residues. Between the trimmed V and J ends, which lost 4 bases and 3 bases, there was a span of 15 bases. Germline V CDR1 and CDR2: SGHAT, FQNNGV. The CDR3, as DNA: TGTGCCAGCAGCTCCATTAGGTCAGGGTACTATGGCTACACCTTC. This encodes CASSSIRSGYYGYTF. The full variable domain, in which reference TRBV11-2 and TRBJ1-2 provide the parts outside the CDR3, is EAGVAQSPRYKIIEKRQSVAFWCNPISGHATLYWYQQILGQGPKLLIQFQNNGVVDDSQLPKDRFSAERLKGVDSTLKIQPAKLEDSAVYLCASSSIRSGYYGYTFGSGTRLTVV.

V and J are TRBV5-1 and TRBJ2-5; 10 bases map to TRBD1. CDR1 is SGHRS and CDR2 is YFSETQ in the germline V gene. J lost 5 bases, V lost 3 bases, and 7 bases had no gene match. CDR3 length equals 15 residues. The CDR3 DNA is TGCGCCAGCAGCTGGGGGACAGGGGTTCAGGAGACCCAGTACTTC. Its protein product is CASSWGTGVQETQYF. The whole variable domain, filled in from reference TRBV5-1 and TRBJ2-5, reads KAGVTQTPRYLIKTRGQQVTLSCSPISGHRSVSWYQQTPGQGLQFLFEYFSETQRNKGNFPGRFSGRQFSNSRSEMNVSTLELGDSALYLCASSWGTGVQETQYFGPGTRLLVL.

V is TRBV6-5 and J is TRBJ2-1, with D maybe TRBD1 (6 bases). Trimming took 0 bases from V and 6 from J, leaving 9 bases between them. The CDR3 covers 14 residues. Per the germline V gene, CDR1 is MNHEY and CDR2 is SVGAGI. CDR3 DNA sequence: TGTGCCAGCAGTTACTCGATAGGGGGCAATGAGCAGTTCTTC. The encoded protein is CASSYSIGGNEQFF.

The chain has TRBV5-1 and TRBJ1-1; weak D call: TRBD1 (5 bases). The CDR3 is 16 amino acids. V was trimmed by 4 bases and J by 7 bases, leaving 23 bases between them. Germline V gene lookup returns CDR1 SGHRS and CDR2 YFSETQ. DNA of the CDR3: TGCGCCAGCAGCGTTGGAGCTGGGGGTTATTCAAATGAAGCTTTCTTT. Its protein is CASSVGAGGYSNEAFF.

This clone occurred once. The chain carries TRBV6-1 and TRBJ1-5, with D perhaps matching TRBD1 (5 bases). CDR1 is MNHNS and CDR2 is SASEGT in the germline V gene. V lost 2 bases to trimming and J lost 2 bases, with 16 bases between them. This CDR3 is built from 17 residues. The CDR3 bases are TGTGCCAGCAGTGAAACTGGGCAGGGTAGAGGCAATCAGCCCCAGCATTTT. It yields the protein CASSETGQGRGNQPQHF.

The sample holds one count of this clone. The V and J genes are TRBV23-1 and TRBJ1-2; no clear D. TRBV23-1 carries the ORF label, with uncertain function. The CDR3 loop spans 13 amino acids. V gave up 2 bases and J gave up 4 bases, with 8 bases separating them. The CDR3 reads CASSQGETYGYTF. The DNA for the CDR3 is TGCGCCAGCAGTCAAGGAGAGACCTATGGCTACACCTTC.

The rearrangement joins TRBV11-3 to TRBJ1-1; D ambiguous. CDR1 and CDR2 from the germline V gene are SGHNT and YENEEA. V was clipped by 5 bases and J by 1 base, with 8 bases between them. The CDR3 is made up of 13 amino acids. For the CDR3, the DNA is TGTGCCAGCAGCGTCGGGTCGAACACTGAAGCTTTCTTT. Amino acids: CASSVGSNTEAFF.

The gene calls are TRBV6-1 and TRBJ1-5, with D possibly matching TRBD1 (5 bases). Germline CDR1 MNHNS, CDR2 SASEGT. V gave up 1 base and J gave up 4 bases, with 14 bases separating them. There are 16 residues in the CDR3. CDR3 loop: CASSEGEYRLNQPQHF. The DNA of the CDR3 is TGTGCCAGCAGTGAAGGGGAGTACAGGCTAAATCAGCCCCAGCATTTT.

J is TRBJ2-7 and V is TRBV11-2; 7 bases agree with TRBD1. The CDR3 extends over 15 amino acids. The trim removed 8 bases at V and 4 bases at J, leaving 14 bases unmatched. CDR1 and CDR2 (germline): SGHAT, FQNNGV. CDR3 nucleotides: TGTGCCAGCCGACTCGTGGGCAGGGGGAGATACGAGCAGTACTTC. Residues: CASRLVGRGRYEQYF.

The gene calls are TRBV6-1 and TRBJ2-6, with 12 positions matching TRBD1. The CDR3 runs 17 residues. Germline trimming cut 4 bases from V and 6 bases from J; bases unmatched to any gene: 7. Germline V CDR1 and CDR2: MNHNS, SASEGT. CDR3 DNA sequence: TGTGCCAGCAGTGTGGCCGGGACAGGGGGCGCGGCCAACGTCCTGACTTTC. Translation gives CASSVAGTGGAANVLTF.

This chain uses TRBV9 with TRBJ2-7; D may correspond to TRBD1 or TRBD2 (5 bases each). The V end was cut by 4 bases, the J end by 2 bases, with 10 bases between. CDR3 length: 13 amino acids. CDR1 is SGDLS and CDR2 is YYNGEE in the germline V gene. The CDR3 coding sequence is TGTGCCAGCAGCCCGGGACCTGCCTACGAGCAGTACTTC. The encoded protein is CASSPGPAYEQYF.

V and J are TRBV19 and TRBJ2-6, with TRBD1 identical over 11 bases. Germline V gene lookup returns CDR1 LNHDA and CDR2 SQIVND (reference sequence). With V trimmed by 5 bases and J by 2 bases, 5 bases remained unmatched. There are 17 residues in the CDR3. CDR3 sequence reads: CASSFRDRGAGANVLTF. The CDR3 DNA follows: TGTGCCAGTAGTTTCCGGGACAGGGGGGCTGGGGCCAACGTCCTGACTTTC.

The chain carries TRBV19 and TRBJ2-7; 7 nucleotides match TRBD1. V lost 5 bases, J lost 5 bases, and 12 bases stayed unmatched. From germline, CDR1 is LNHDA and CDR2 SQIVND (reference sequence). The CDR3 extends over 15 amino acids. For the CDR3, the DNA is TGTGCCAGTAGTTCACAAGACAGGGTCGCGAACGAGCAGTACTTC. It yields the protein CASSSQDRVANEQYF.

CDR3 coding DNA: TGTGCCAGCAGCAATAGCCCAAATAGCGGGAGGGGAGAGACCCAGTACTTC. This sequence encodes CASSNSPNSGRGETQYF. This chain links TRBV13 with TRBJ2-5; 11 bases are a match to TRBD2. CDR1 and CDR2 from the germline V gene are PRHDT and FYEKMQ (reference sequence). CDR3 length equals 17 residues. With V trimmed by 5 bases and J by 4 bases, 12 bases remained unmatched.

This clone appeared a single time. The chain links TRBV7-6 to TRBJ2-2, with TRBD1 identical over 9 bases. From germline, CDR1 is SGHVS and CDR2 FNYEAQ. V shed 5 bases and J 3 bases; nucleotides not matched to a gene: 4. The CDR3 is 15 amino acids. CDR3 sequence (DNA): TGTGCCAGCAGCCCCCGGACAGGGGACACCGGGGAGCTGTTTTTT. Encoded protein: CASSPRTGDTGELFF.

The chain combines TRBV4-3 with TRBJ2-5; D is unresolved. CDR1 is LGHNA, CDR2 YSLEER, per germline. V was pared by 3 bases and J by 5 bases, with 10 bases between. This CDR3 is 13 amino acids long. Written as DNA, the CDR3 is TGCGCCAGCAGCCATTTAAGGACGGAGACCCAGTACTTC. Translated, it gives CASSHLRTETQYF.

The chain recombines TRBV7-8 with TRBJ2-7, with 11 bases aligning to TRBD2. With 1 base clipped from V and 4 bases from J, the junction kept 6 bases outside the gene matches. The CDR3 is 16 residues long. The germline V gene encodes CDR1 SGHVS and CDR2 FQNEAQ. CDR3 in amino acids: CASSLEGLAALYEQYF. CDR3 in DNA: TGTGCCAGCAGCTTAGAGGGACTAGCGGCCCTTTACGAGCAGTACTTC.

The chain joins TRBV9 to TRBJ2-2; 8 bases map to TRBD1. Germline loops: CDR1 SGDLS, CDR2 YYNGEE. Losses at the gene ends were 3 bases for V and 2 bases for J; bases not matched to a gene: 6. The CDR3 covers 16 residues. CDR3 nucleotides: TGTGCCAGCAGCGACTCACAGGGGGTTAACACCGGGGAGCTGTTTTTT. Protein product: CASSDSQGVNTGELFF. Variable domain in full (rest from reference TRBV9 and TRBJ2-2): DSGVTQTPKHLITATGQRVTLRCSPRSGDLSVYWYQQSLDQGLQFLIQYYNGEERAKGNILERFSAQQFPDLHSELNLSSLELGDSALYFCASSDSQGVNTGELFFGEGSRLTVL.

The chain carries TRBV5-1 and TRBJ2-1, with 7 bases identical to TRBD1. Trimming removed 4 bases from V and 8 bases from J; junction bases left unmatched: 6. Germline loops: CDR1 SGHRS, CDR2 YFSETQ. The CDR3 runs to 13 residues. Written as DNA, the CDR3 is TGCGCCAGCAGCGAGACAGGGAACCATGAGCAGTTCTTC. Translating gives CASSETGNHEQFF.

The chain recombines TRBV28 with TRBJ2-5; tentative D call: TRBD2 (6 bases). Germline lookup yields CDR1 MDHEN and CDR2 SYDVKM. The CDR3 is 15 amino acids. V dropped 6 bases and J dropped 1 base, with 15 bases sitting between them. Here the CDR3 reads CASRPVGGSQETQYF. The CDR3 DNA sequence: TGTGCCAGCAGGCCGGTTGGGGGGAGCCAAGAGACCCAGTACTTC.

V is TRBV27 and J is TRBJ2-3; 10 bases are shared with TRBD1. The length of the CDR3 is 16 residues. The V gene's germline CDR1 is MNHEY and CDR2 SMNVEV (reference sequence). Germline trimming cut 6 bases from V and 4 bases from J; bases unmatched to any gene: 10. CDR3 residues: CASSRPGQGPADTQYF. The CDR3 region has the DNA TGTGCCAGCAGCCGGCCGGGACAGGGGCCGGCAGATACGCAGTATTTT.

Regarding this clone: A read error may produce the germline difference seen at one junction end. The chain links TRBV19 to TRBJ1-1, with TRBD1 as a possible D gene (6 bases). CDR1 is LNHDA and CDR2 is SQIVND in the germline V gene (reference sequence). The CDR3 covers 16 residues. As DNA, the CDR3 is TGTGCCAGTAGTCTAGACAGGTGGTTCATGAACACTGAAGCTTTCTTT. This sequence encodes CASSLDRWFMNTEAFF. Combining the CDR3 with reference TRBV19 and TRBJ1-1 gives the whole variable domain DGGITQSPKYLFRKEGQNVTLSCEQNLNHDAMYWYRQDPGQGLRLIYYSQIVNDFQKGDIAEGYSVSREKKESFPLTVTSAQKNPTAFYLCASSLDRWFMNTEAFFGQGTRLTVV.

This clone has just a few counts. The CDR3 reads CASSQERGQATLHF. In nucleotides, the CDR3 is TGCGCCAGCAGCCAAGAACGAGGGCAGGCCACCCTCCACTTT. This chain uses TRBV4-3 with TRBJ1-6; the D is unclear. The V and J ends lost 0 bases and 14 bases respectively, with 14 bases between them. CDR3 length: 14 residues. Germline assignment: CDR1 LGHNA and CDR2 YSLEER.

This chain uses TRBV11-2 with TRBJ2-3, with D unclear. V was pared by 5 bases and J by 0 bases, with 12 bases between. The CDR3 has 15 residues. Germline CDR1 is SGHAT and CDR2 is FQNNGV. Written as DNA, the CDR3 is TGTGCCAGCAGCCCCCGCAGGTTTAGCACAGATACGCAGTATTTT. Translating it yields CASSPRRFSTDTQYF.

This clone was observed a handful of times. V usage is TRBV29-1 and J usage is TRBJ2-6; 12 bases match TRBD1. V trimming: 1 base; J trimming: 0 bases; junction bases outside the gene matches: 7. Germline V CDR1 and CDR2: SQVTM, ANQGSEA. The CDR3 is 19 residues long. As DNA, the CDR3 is TGCAGCGTTGAAGTCAGGGGACAGGGGGCCAACTCTGGGGCCAACGTCCTGACTTTC. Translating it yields CSVEVRGQGANSGANVLTF.

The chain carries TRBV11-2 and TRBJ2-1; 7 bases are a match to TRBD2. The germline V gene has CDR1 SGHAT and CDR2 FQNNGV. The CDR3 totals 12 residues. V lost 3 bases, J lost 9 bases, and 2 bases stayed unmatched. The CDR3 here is CASSLTSREQFF. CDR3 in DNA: TGTGCCAGCAGCTTGACTAGCCGTGAGCAGTTCTTC.

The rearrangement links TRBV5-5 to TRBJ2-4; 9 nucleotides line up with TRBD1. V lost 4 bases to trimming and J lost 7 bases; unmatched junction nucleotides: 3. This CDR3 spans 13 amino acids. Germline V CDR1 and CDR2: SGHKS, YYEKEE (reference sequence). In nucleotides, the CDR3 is TGTGCCAGCAGCATTGGGACAGGGAACATTCAGTACTTC. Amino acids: CASSIGTGNIQYF.

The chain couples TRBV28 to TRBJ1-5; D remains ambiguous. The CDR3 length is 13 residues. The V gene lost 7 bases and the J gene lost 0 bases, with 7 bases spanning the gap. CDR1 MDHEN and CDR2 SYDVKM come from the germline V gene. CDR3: CASINYSNQPQHF. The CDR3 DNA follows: TGTGCCAGCATTAATTATAGCAATCAGCCCCAGCATTTT.